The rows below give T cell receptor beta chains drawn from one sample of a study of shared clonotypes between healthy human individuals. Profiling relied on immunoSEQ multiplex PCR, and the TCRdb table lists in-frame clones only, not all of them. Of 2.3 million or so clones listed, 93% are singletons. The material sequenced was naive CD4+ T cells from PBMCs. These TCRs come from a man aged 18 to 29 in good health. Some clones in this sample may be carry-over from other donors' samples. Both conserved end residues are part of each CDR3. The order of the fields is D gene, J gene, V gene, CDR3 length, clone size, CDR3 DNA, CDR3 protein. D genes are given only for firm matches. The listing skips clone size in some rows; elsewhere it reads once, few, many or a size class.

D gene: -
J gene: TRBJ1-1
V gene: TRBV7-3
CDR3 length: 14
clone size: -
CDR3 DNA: TGTGCCAGCAGCCCCTCGGCAGGGAACACTGAAGCTTTCTTT
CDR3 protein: CASSPSAGNTEAFF

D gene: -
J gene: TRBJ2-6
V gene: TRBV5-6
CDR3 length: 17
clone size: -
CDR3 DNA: TGTGCCAGCAGCTTGGCGGCCTGGTTTCCTGGGGCCAACGTCCTGACTTTC
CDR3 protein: CASSLAAWFPGANVLTF

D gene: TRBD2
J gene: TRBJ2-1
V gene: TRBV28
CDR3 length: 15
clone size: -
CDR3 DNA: TGTGCCAGCAGTTTTAGCGGGAGGAAGTACAATGAGCAGTTCTTC
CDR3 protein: CASSFSGRKYNEQFF

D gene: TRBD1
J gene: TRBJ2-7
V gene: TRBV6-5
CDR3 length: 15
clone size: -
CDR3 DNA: TGTGCCAGCATCCCCAGGACAGGGGACTCCTACGAGCAGTACTTC
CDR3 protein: CASIPRTGDSYEQYF

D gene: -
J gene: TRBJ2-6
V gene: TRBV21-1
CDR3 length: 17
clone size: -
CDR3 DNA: TGTGCCAGCAGCAAAGTTAAGGGCAGGTTGAGTTCCAACGTCCTGACTTTC
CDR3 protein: CASSKVKGRLSSNVLTF

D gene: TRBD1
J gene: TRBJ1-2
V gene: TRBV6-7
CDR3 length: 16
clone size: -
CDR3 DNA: TGTGCCAGCGCCAGTTCTGGGACAGCCGCCCTGGGCGGCTACACCTTC
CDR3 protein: CASASSGTAALGGYTF

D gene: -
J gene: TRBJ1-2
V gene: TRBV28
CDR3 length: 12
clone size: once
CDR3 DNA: TGTGCCAGCACCTTGGGTGACTATGGCTACACCTTC
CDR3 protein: CASTLGDYGYTF

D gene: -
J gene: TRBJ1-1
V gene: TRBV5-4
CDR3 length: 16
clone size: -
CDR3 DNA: TGTGCCAGCAGCTTGTCCCCTAACGTCCCGAACACTGAAGCTTTCTTT
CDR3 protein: CASSLSPNVPNTEAFF

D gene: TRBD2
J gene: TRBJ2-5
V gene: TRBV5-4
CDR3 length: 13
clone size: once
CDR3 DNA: TGTGCCAGCAGCTCGAGCGGGAAAGAGACCCAGTACTTC
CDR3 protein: CASSSSGKETQYF

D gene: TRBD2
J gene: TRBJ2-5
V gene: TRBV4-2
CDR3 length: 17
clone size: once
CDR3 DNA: TGTGCCAGCAGCCATAGCGGGAGAGATCGCCTCGGAGAGACCCAGTACTTC
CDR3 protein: CASSHSGRDRLGETQYF

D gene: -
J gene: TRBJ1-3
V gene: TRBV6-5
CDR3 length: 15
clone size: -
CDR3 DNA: TGTGCCAGCAGTAGCGCCGGGACGAGAGGAAACACCATATATTTT
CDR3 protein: CASSSAGTRGNTIYF

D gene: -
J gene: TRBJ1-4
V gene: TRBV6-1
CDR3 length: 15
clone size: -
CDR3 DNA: TGTGCCAGCAGCCCGAGGCGGGCCTTAAATGAAAAACTGTTTTTT
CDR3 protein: CASSPRRALNEKLFF

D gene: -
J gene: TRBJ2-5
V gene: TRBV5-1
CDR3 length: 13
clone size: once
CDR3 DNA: TGCGCCAGCAGCTGGACCCCGGGGGAGACCCAGTACTTC
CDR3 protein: CASSWTPGETQYF

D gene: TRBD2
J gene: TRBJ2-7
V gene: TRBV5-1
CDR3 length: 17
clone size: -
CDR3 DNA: TGCGCCAGCAGCTGGGGGACTAGCGGGGGCATCCGGGACGAGCAGTACTTC
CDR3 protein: CASSWGTSGGIRDEQYF

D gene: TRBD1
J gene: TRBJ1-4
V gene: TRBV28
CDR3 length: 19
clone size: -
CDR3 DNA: TGTGCCAGCAGTCGACGTACCGGCAGGGACAGGAAGGAGAATGAAAAACTGTTTTTT
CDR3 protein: CASSRRTGRDRKENEKLFF

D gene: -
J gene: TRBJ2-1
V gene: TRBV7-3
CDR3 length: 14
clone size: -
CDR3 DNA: TGTGCCAGCAGCTTAGGAGGGACTTACAATGAGCAGTTCTTC
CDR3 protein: CASSLGGTYNEQFF

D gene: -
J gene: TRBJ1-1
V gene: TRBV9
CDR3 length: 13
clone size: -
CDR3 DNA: TGTGCCAGCAGGGGACGGACGGACACTGAAGCTTTCTTT
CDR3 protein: CASRGRTDTEAFF

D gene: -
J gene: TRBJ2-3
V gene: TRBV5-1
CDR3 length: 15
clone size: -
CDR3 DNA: TGCGCCAGCAGCTTGGGGAGGATCCCGCCAGATACGCAGTATTTT
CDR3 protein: CASSLGRIPPDTQYF

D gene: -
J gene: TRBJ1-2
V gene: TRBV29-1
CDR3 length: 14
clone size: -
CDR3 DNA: TGCAGCGTGCAATTGAGGGGAGAGGGCTATGGCTACACCTTC
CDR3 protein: CSVQLRGEGYGYTF

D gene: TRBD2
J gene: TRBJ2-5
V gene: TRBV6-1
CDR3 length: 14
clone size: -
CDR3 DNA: TGTGCCAGCAACCCTAGCGGGGCCGCGCCGACCCAGTACTTC
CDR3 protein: CASNPSGAAPTQYF